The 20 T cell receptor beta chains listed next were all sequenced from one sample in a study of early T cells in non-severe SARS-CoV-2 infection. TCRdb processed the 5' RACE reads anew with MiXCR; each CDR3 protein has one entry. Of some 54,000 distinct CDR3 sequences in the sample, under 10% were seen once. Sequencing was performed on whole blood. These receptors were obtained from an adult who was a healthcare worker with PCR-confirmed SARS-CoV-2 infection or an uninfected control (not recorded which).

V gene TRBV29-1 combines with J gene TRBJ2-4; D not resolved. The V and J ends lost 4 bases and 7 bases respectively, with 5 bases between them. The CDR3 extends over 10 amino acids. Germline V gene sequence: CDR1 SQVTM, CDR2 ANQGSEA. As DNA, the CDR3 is TGCAGCGTTGCAAAGAACATTCAGTACTTC. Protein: CSVAKNIQYF.

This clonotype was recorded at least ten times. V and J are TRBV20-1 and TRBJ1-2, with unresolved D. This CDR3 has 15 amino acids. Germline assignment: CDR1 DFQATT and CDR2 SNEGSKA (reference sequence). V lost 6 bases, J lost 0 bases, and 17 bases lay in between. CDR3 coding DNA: TGCAGTGCCGGCCCCCCGGCCCTAGCTAACTATGGCTACACCTTC. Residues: CSAGPPALANYGYTF.

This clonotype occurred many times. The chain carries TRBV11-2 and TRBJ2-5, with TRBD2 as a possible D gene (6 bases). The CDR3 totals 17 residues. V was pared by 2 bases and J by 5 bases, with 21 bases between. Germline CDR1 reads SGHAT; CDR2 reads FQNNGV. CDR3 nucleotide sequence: TGTGCCAGCAGCTTAAATGGCGGGGTCGAGGCGGGGGAGACCCAGTACTTC. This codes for CASSLNGGVEAGETQYF.

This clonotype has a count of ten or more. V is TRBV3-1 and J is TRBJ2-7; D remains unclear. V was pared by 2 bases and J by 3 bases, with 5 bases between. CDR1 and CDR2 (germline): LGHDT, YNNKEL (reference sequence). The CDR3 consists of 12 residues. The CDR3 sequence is CASSQHGYEQYF. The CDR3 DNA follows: TGTGCCAGCAGCCAACACGGCTACGAGCAGTACTTC.

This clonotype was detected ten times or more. The CDR3 is CASGPWDSPRAFF. CDR3 DNA: TGTGCCAGCGGTCCCTGGGACAGCCCCAGAGCTTTCTTT. The rearrangement uses TRBV2 and TRBJ1-1, with TRBD1 matching over 7 bases. Germline V gene sequence: CDR1 SNHLY, CDR2 FYNNEI. J was trimmed by 10 bases and V by 8 bases; bases with no gene match: 13. The CDR3 contains 13 residues.

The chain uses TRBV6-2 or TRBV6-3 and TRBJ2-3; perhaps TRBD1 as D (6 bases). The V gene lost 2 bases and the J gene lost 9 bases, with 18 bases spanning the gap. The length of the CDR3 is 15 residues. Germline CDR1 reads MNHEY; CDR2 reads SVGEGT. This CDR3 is CASSYPPIRQGTQYF. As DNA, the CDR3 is TGTGCCAGCAGTTACCCCCCCATAAGGCAGGGGACGCAGTATTTT.

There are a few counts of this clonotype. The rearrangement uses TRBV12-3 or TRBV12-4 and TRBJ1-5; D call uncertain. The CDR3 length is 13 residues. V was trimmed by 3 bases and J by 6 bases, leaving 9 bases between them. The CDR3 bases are TGTGCCAGCAGTTTTGGGTGGGGTCAGCCCCAGCATTTT. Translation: CASSFGWGQPQHF.

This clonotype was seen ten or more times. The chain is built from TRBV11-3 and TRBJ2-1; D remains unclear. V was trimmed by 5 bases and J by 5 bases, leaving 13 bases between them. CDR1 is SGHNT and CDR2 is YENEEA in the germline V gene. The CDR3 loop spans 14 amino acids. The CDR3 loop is CASSKLDGDNEQFF. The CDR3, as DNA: TGTGCCAGCAGCAAGTTGGACGGAGACAATGAGCAGTTCTTC.

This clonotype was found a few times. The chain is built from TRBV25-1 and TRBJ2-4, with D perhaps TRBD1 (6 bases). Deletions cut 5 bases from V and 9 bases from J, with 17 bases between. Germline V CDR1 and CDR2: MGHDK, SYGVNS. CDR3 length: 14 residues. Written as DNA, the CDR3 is TGTGCCAGCAGTTCTCATTCCCCCAGGGGCATTCAGTACTTC. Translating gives CASSSHSPRGIQYF.

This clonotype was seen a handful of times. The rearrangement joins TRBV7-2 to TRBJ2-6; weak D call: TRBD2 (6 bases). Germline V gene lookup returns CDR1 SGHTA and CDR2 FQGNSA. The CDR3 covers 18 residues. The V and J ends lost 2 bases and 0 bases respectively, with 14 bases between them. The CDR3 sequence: CASSLRSYGGSGANVLTF. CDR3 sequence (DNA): TGTGCCAGCAGCTTAAGGTCCTACGGGGGCTCTGGGGCCAACGTCCTGACTTTC.

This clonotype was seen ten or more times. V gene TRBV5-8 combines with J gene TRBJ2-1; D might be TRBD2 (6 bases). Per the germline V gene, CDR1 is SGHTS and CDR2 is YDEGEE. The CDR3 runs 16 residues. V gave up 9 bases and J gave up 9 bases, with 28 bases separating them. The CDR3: CAIPFSPVGGRGEQFF. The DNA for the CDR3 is TGTGCCATCCCCTTCTCTCCTGTCGGGGGTAGGGGTGAGCAGTTCTTC.

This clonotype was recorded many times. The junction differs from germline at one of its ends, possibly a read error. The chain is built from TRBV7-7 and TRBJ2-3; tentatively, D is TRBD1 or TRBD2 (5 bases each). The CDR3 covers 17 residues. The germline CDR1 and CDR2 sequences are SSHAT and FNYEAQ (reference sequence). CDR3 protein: CASSPLRGGTSTDTQYF. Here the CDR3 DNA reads TGTGCTAGCAGCCCTCTTCGGGGCGGTACTAGCACAGATACGCAGTATTTT.

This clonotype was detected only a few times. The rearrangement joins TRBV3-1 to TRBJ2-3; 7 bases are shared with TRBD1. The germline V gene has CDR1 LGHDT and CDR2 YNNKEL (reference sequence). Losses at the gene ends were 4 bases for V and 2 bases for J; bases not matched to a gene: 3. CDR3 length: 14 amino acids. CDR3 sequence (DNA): TGTGCCAGCAGCCTACAGGGGAACACAGATACGCAGTATTTT. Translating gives CASSLQGNTDTQYF.

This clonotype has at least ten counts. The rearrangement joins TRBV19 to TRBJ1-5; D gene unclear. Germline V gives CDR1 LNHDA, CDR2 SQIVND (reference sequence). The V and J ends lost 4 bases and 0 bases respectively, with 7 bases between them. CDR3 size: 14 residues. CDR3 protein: CASSTLNSNQPQHF. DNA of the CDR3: TGTGCCAGTAGTACCTTAAATAGCAATCAGCCCCAGCATTTT. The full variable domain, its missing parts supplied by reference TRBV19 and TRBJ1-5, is DGGITQSPKYLFRKEGQNVTLSCEQNLNHDAMYWYRQDPGQGLRLIYYSQIVNDFQKGDIAEGYSVSREKKESFPLTVTSAQKNPTAFYLCASSTLNSNQPQHFGDGTRLSIL.

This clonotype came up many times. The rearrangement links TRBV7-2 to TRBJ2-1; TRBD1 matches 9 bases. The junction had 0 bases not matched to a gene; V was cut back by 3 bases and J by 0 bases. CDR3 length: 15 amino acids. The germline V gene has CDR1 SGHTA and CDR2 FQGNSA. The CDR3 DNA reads TGTGCCAGCAGCTTGACAGGGGGCTCCTACAATGAGCAGTTCTTC. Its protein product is CASSLTGGSYNEQFF.

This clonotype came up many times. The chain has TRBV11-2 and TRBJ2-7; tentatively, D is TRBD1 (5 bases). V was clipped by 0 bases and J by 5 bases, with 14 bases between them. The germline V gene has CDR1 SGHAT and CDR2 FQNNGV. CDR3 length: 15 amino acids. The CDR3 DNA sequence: TGTGCCAGCAGCTTAGACGGTCTCAGGGTGCACGAGCAGTACTTC. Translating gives CASSLDGLRVHEQYF.

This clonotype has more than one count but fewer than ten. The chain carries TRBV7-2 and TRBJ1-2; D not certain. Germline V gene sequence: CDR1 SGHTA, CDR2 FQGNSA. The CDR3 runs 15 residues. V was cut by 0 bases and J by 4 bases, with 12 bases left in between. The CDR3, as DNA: TGTGCCAGCAGCTTAGCTACAGATTTTTCCTATGGCTACACCTTC. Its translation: CASSLATDFSYGYTF.

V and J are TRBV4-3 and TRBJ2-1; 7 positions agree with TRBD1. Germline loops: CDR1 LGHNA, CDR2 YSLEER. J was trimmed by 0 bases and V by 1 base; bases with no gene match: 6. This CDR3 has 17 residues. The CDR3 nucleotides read TGCGCCAGCAGCCAAGTTCAGGGGGTACTCTCCTACAATGAGCAGTTCTTC. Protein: CASSQVQGVLSYNEQFF.

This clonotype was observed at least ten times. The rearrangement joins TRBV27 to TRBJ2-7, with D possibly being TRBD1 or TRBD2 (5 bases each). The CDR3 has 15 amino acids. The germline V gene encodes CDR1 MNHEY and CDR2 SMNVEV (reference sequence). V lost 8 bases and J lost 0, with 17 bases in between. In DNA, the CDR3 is TGTGCCAGCGGGGCGGTGGGGACCTACTCCTACGAGCAGTACTTC. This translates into CASGAVGTYSYEQYF.

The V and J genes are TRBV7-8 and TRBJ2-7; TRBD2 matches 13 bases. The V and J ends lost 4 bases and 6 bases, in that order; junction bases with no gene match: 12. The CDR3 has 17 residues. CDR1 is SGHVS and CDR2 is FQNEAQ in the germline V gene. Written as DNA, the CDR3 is TGTGCCAGCAGCTCGGGACTAGCGGGACTAGGGACCTGCGAGCAGTACTTC. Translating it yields CASSSGLAGLGTCEQYF.